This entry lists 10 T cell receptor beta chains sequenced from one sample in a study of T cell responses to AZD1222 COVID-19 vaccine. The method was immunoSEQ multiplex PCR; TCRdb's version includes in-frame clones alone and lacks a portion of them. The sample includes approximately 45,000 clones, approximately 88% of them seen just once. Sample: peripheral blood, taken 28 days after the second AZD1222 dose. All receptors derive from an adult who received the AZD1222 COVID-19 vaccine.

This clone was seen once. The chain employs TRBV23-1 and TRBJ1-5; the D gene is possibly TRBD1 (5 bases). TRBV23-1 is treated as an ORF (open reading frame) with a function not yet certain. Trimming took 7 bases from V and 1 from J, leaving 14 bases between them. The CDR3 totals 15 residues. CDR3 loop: CASTLTRESNQPQHF. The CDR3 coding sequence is TGCGCCAGCACCCTCACCAGGGAAAGCAATCAGCCCCAGCATTTT.

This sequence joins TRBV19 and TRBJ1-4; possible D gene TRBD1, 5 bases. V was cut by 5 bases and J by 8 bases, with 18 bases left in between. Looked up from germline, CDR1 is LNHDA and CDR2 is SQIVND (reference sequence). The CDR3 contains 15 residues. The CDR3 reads CASSHRHQTAEKLFF. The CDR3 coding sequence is TGTGCCAGTAGTCACAGGCATCAGACGGCCGAAAAACTGTTTTTT.

The CDR3, as DNA: TGTGCCAGCAGCGATAAGGACAGGCCCTACGAGCAGTACTTC. Translation: CASSDKDRPYEQYF. The genes are TRBV2 and TRBJ2-7, with TRBD1 matching 7 bases. Germline trimming cut 6 bases from V and 2 bases from J; bases unmatched to any gene: 7. This CDR3 has 14 amino acids. CDR1 is SNHLY and CDR2 is FYNNEI in the germline V gene.

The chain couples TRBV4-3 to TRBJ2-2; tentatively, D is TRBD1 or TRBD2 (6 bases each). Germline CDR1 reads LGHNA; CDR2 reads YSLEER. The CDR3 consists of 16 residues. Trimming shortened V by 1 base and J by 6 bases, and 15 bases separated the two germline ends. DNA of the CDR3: TGCGCCAGCAGCCAAGCTCCAGGGGAGGTGTCCGGGGAGCTGTTTTTT. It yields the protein CASSQAPGEVSGELFF.

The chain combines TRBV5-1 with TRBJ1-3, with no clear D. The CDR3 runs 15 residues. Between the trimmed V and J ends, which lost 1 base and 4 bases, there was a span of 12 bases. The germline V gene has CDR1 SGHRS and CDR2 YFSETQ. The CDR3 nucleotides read TGCGCCAGCAGCTTGAGCGGCCAGAGGGGAAACACCATATATTTT. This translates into CASSLSGQRGNTIYF.

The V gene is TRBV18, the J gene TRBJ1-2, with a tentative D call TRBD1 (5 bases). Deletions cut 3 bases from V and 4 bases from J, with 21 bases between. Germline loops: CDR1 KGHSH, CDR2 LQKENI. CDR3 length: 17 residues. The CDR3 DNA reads TGTGCCAGCTCACCCTACCAGTCGGGGTTTCAGGGCTATGGCTACACCTTC. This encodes CASSPYQSGFQGYGYTF.

The CDR3 loop reads CASSQGVGLAKNIQYF. Here the CDR3 DNA reads TGCGCCAGCAGCCAAGGGGTGGGACTAGCCAAAAACATTCAGTACTTC. This chain uses TRBV4-3 with TRBJ2-4; TRBD2 is a possible D gene (6 bases). The CDR3 extends over 16 amino acids. Between the trimmed V and J ends, which lost 1 base and 0 bases, there was a span of 10 bases. The germline V gene encodes CDR1 LGHNA and CDR2 YSLEER.

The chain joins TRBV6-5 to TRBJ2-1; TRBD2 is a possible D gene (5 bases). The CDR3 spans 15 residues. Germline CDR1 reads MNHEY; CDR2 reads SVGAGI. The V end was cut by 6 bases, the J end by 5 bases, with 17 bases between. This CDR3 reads CASRLLGKLHNEQFF. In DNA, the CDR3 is TGTGCCAGCAGACTCCTCGGGAAGCTTCACAATGAGCAGTTCTTC.

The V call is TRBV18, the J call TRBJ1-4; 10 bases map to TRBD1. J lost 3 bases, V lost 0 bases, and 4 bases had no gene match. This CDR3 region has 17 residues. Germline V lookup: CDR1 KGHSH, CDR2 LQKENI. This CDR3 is CASSPPGQGRPNEKLFF. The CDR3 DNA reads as TGTGCCAGCTCACCACCGGGACAGGGGCGTCCTAATGAAAAACTGTTTTTT.

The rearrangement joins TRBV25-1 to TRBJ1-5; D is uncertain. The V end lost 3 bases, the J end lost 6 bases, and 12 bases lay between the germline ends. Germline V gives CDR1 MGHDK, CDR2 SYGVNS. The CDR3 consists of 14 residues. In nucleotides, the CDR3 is TGTGCCAGCAGTGAGGAGGGAGACGGTCAGCCCCAGCATTTT. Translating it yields CASSEEGDGQPQHF.